This T cell receptor (beta chain) was recorded in a study of T cells in Graves' hyperthyroidism and ophthalmopathy. It was at first hyperthyroidism diagnosis, before any ophthalmopathy symptoms, that the blood sample was taken. Amplified TCR beta CDR3 regions came from RNA transcripts. Carried out on the TCR CDR3, a first-round RT-PCR used the HTBI primer set. TCRdb passed the multiplex PCR reads through MiXCR, listing each CDR3 protein once. Here the sample spans a few hundred thousand distinct CDR3 sequences, approximately 15% being singletons. The table lists this clonotype with a few counts. The sequenced material came from blood. The source of this sequence is a woman aged 25 to 39 with Graves' hyperthyroidism that later progressed to Graves' ophthalmopathy.

The CDR3 DNA is TGCAGTGCCAGGGAGACAGGGGTAAATGAGCAGTTCTTC. It yields the protein CSARETGVNEQFF. The chain uses TRBV20-1 and TRBJ2-1; 8 positions agree with TRBD1. Germline V gives CDR1 DFQATT, CDR2 SNEGSKA (reference sequence). The CDR3 loop spans 13 amino acids. V trimming: 6 bases; J trimming: 7 bases; junction bases outside the gene matches: 8.